This T cell receptor (beta chain) was sequenced in a study of T cell repertoires in cytomegalovirus infection. Study at large: Signatures in public TCR beta sequences pointed to both CMV infection and matching HLA type. Study observations and caveats: Individuals carrying CMV plus the relevant HLA were identified by cumulative frequency of public TCR beta families. HLA-C-restricted, CMV-specific TCR beta clonotypes were dominant ex vivo.

From the reads, TCRdb called clonotypes with MiXCR, one entry per CDR3 protein. This sample has around 280,000 distinct CDR3 sequences, with approximately 15% found just once. Trimming took 2 bases from V and 7 from J, leaving 14 bases between them. This CDR3 contains 15 residues. Germline V gene lookup returns CDR1 MNHEY and CDR2 SMNVEV (reference sequence). A remark on this clonotype: As yet, its antigen is unknown.

Sequencing was performed on PBMCs. The receptor comes from a human donor in good health (CMV status not recorded). Some clones in this sample may be carry-over from other donors' samples. This chain uses TRBV27 with TRBJ2-2, with D hard to call. The CDR3 sequence: CASSLKSSWIGELFF. The CDR3 DNA reads as TGTGCCAGCAGTTTAAAGTCCTCGTGGATCGGGGAGCTGTTTTTT.